This is a list of T cell receptor beta chains from one sample in a study of blood T cell repertoires in COVID-19. Assay: immunoSEQ multiplex PCR; the TCRdb copy retains only in-frame clones and omits some. This table holds 95,000 or so clones, less than 90% found once. The sample was peripheral blood. The receptors were gathered from a man aged 80 or over with active or convalescent COVID-19. Both conserved end residues are part of each CDR3. D genes are given only for firm matches. The size entry is marked missing in some rows and otherwise reads once, few, many or a size class.

TRBV13	-	13	TRBJ2-5	-	TGTGCCAGCAGCTTAGGACAGGGACAGACCCAGTACTTC	CASSLGQGQTQYF
TRBV18	-	13	TRBJ1-2	once	TGTGCCAGCTCACCTCAGGACAGCGGTGGCTACACCTTC	CASSPQDSGGYTF
TRBV4-2	-	15	TRBJ1-6	-	TGTGCCAGCAGCCAAGACAGGATTCCCGGTTCACCCCTCCACTTT	CASSQDRIPGSPLHF
TRBV19	-	15	TRBJ2-6	-	TGTGCCAGTAGCCAGACAGGTTCAGGGGCCAACGTCCTGACTTTC	CASSQTGSGANVLTF
TRBV3-1/TRBV3-2	-	14	TRBJ1-1	-	TGTGCCAGCAGCCAAGTTTACGGGAGGCGGGAAGCTTTCTTT	CASSQVYGRREAFF
TRBV23-1	-	16	TRBJ1-6	-	TGCGCCAGCAGTCAAGCCTCTCTAAGGGGCTTTTCACCCCTCCACTTT	CASSQASLRGFSPLHF
TRBV5-1	TRBD1	16	TRBJ1-1	once	TGCGCCAGCAGATCTGGCGGGACAGGGGTGGTCGCTGAAGCTTTCTTT	CASRSGGTGVVAEAFF
TRBV29-1	-	14	TRBJ2-1	-	TGCAGCGTTGGTACCACCGTGGGGCTCAATGAGCAGTTCTTC	CSVGTTVGLNEQFF
TRBV4-3	-	15	TRBJ1-6	-	TGCGCCAGCAGCCTGGAGACGGGAGATAATTCACCCCTCCACTTT	CASSLETGDNSPLHF
TRBV7-9	TRBD1	16	TRBJ2-1	-	TGTGCCAGCAGCACCCCCAGGGGGCGGGGCTACAATGAGCAGTTCTTC	CASSTPRGRGYNEQFF
TRBV9	TRBD1	14	TRBJ1-2	once	TGTGCCAGCAGCAACCGACAGGGGGTAAAAGGCTACACCTTC	CASSNRQGVKGYTF
TRBV6-6	-	15	TRBJ1-2	-	TGTGCCAGCAGATACCGGGACACCCATAACTATGGCTACACCTTC	CASRYRDTHNYGYTF
TRBV12-1	-	17	TRBJ2-3	-	TGTGCCAGCAGCCCCAACCGAGCGCAGGGTAGCACAGATACGCAGTATTTT	CASSPNRAQGSTDTQYF
TRBV7-2	TRBD1	15	TRBJ2-1	-	TGTGCCAGCAGCTTAGAGGGGGCATCCTACAATGAGCAGTTCTTC	CASSLEGASYNEQFF
TRBV18	TRBD1	17	TRBJ1-6	-	TGTGCCAGCTCACCACTCACAGGGGATTTAGGAAATTCACCCCTCCACTTT	CASSPLTGDLGNSPLHF
TRBV5-1	-	13	TRBJ1-1	-	TGCGCCAGCAGCTTGATGGAGGGCACTGAAGCTTTCTTT	CASSLMEGTEAFF
TRBV6-5	TRBD1	15	TRBJ2-1	once	TGTGCCAGCAGCCGGGACAGGAGATCCTACAATGAGCAGTTCTTC	CASSRDRRSYNEQFF
TRBV11-2	-	14	TRBJ1-2	-	TGTGCCAGCAGCTTAGGGAGACAGGACTATGGCTACACCTTC	CASSLGRQDYGYTF
TRBV11-3	TRBD1	13	TRBJ2-7	few	TGTGCCAGCAGCCCCGGGACAGCGGCTGAGCAGTACTTC	CASSPGTAAEQYF
TRBV14	TRBD1	14	TRBJ1-4	-	TGTGCCAGCAGCCGCGGGACAGGGAATGAAAAACTGTTTTTT	CASSRGTGNEKLFF
TRBV30	TRBD2	13	TRBJ2-1	-	TGTGCCTTACTAGCGGGAGGTTACAATGAGCAGTTCTTC	CALLAGGYNEQFF
TRBV5-1	TRBD2	15	TRBJ2-5	-	TGCGCCAGCAGCTTAATGGGTCCGGGGGGAGAGACCCAGTACTTC	CASSLMGPGGETQYF
TRBV25-1	TRBD1	14	TRBJ1-5	-	TGTGCCAGCAGTCTGACAGGGCCTAATCAGCCCCAGCATTTT	CASSLTGPNQPQHF
TRBV6-2/TRBV6-3	TRBD1	16	TRBJ2-2	-	TGTGCCAGCAGCCAAGGGGGACAGGGGGATACCGGGGAGCTGTTTTTT	CASSQGGQGDTGELFF
TRBV21-1	-	14	TRBJ1-5	-	TGTGCCAGCAGGGGGAACAGGGCAAGGCAGCCCCAGCATTTT	CASRGNRARQPQHF
TRBV6-1	TRBD1	14	TRBJ1-1	few	TGTGCCAGCAGTCCAACCACAGGGGTTACTGAAGCTTTCTTT	CASSPTTGVTEAFF
TRBV15	-	16	TRBJ1-2	once	TGTGCCACCAGCAGAGATGGAGGCGTACCCTTCGGGGGCTACACCTTC	CATSRDGGVPFGGYTF
TRBV4-2	TRBD2	17	TRBJ2-1	few	TGTGCCAGCAGCCAAGATCCCACTAGCGGGAGTGTCAATGAGCAGTTCTTC	CASSQDPTSGSVNEQFF
TRBV4-3	-	12	TRBJ2-7	-	TGCGCCAGCAGCAACGTAGCTGGCGAGCAGTACTTC	CASSNVAGEQYF
TRBV5-1	-	14	TRBJ1-3	once	TGCGCCAGCAGCGTGGCAGGGACTGGAAACACCATATATTTT	CASSVAGTGNTIYF
TRBV18	-	20	TRBJ2-2	-	TGTGCCAGCTCACCGAGACAGGTTCGGCAACTGGAAGGGGTATCCGGGGAGCTGTTTTTT	CASSPRQVRQLEGVSGELFF
TRBV19	TRBD1	17	TRBJ2-2	-	TGTGCCAGTAGTAGGGGTATAGGACAGGCCGGTGCCGGGGAGCTGTTTTTT	CASSRGIGQAGAGELFF
TRBV19	TRBD1	14	TRBJ1-5	-	TGTGCCAGTAGTCAGGACAGGGTATATCAGCCCCAGCATTTT	CASSQDRVYQPQHF
TRBV3-1/TRBV3-2	TRBD2	22	TRBJ2-3	-	TGTGCCAGCAGCCAAGATATAATGGGACTAGCGGGAACAGACGCTCGAACAGATACGCAGTATTTT	CASSQDIMGLAGTDARTDTQYF
TRBV7-2	TRBD1	15	TRBJ2-1	-	TGTGCCAGCAGCTCCACCGGGACAGGGGTTGGTGAGCAGTTCTTC	CASSSTGTGVGEQFF
TRBV4-3	-	16	TRBJ2-1	-	TGCGCCAGCAGCCCCATTACCGGAGTAAGTAACAATGAGCAGTTCTTC	CASSPITGVSNNEQFF
TRBV24-1	-	16	TRBJ1-3	-	TGTGCCACCATTTTCACCCAACAGGGTTCTGGAAACACCATATATTTT	CATIFTQQGSGNTIYF
TRBV5-4	TRBD2	13	TRBJ2-3	-	TGTGCCAGCAGCTTCTTAGCGGGAGGGGAATGGTATTTT	CASSFLAGGEWYF
TRBV5-1	-	14	TRBJ1-2	-	TGCGCCAGCAGCTTGGGGGGCACGAACTATGGCTACACCTTC	CASSLGGTNYGYTF
TRBV6-5	-	11	TRBJ1-2	-	TGTGCCAGCAGTTATGGCCGAGGCTACACCTTC	CASSYGRGYTF